This TCR beta chain came from a study of Ad26.COV2.S vaccination and SARS-CoV-2 variants. The overall study: Intramuscular Ad26.COV2.S doses were given once or twice, 56 days apart.

TCRdb keeps only in-frame clones here, not all; method: immunoSEQ multiplex PCR. Of some 420,000 clones listed, 88% are singletons. This clone has more than one count but fewer than ten. Documented treatment: some 20 received Ad26.COV2.S at low or high dose, single or two shots; 5 received placebo; per-sample allocation not given. Specimen acquisition occurred on day 63 following the initial vaccine or placebo injection. Between the trimmed V and J ends, which lost 2 bases and 2 bases, there was a span of 7 bases. CDR1 is SGHTS, CDR2 YDEGEE, per germline. The CDR3 sequence is 13 residues long. The sequence was obtained from a person between 18 and 65 years old who received the Ad26.COV2.S COVID-19 vaccine or a placebo. The chain joins TRBV5-8 to TRBJ1-2; no reliable D call. This sample comprised peripheral blood, obtained in a trial of Ad26.COV2.S vaccine versus placebo. CDR3 loop: CASSLLNNYGYTF. In nucleotides, the CDR3 is TGTGCCAGCAGCTTATTGAACAACTATGGCTACACCTTC. The entire variable domain, with the rest obtained from reference TRBV5-8 and TRBJ1-2, is as follows: EAGVTQSPTHLIKTRGQQATLRCSPISGHTSVYWYQQALGLGLQFLLWYDEGEERNRGNFPPRFSGRQFPNYSSELNVNALELEDSALYLCASSLLNNYGYTFGSGTRLTVV.